The clone carrying this TCR beta chain has a count of ten or more. What it binds is not known. PCR was performed a second time for about 7 to 12 cycles using a sample-barcoded 5' primer and a J-beta primer mix. Tags on each cDNA molecule came from a template-switch adaptor with 12 random nucleotides. TCRdb processed the 5' RACE reads anew with MiXCR; each CDR3 protein has one entry. The sample records under 800,000 distinct CDR3 sequences, approximately 39% being singletons. This record comes from a study of blood T cells in healthy people across ages. Regarding the study as a whole: The recorded TCR beta diversity per million T cells decreased in a roughly linear manner with age.

This clonotype originated in a woman aged 60 to 75 in good health. Sequencing input: blood.

CDR3 amino acids: CASSDSRGGTDTQYF. CDR3 DNA sequence: TGTGCCAGCAGTGACAGTAGGGGTGGCACAGATACGCAGTATTTT. This chain joins TRBV6-4 and TRBJ2-3; possibly TRBD1 for D (5 bases). V was cut by 2 bases and J by 1 base, with 10 bases left in between. The CDR3 consists of 15 residues. Germline V lookup: CDR1 MRHNA, CDR2 SNTAGT.